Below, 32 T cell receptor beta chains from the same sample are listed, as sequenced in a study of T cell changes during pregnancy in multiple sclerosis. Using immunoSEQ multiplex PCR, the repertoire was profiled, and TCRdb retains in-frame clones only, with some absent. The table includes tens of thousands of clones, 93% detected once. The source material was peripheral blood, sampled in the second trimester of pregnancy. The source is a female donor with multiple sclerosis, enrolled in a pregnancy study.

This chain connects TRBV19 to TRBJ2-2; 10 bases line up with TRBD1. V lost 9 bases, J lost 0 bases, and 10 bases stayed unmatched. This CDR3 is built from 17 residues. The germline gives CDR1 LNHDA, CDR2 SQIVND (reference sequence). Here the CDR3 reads CARINRDRGPNTGELFF. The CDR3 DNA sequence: TGTGCCAGAATCAACCGGGACAGGGGCCCGAACACCGGGGAGCTGTTTTTT.

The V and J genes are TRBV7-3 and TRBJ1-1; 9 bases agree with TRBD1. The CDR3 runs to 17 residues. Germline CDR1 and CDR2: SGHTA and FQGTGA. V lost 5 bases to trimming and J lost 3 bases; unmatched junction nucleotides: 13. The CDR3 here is CASSLTGGVIGDTEAFF. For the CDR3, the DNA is TGTGCCAGCAGCCTGACAGGGGGAGTAATCGGGGACACTGAAGCTTTCTTT.

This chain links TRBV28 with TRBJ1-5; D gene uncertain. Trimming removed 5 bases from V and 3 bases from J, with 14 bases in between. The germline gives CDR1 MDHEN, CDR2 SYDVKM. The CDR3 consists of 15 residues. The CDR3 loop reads CASSPRGGSNQPQHF. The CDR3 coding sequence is TGTGCCAGCAGTCCGCGAGGAGGGTCCAATCAGCCCCAGCATTTT.

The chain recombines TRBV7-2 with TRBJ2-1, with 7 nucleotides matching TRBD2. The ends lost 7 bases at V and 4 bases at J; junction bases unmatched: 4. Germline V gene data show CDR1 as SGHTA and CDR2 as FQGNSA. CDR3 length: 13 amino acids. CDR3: CASKRREYNEQFF. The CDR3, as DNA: TGTGCCAGCAAGCGGCGGGAGTACAATGAGCAGTTCTTC.

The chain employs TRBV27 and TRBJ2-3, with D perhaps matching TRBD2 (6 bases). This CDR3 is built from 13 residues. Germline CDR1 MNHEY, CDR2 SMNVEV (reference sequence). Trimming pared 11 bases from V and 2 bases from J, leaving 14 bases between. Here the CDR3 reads CAAAGSITDTQYF. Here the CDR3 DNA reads TGTGCCGCGGCCGGGAGTATCACAGATACGCAGTATTTT.

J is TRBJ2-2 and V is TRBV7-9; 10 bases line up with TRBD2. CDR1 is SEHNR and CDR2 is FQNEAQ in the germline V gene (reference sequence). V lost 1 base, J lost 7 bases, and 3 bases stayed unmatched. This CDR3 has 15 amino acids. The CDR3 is CASSLGSSGSGELFF. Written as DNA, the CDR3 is TGTGCCAGCAGCTTAGGATCTAGCGGGAGCGGGGAGCTGTTTTTT.

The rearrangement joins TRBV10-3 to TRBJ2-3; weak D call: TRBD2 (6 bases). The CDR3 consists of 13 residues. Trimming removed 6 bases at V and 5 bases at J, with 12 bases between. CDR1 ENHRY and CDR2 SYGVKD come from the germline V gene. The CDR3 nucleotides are TGTGCCATCAGAATAACGGGAGTAGATACGCAGTATTTT. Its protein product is CAIRITGVDTQYF.

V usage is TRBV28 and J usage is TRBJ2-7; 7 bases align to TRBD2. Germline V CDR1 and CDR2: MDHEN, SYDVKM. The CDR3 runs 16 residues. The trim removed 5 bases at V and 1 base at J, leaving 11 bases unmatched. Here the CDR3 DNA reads TGTGCCAGCAGTCCCCCCCTTGGGGGGGGTTCCTACGAGCAGTACTTC. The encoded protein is CASSPPLGGGSYEQYF.

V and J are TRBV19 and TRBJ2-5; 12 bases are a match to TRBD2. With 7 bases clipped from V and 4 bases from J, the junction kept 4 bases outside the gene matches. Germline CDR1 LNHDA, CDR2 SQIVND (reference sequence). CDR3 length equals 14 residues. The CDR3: CASTSLAGGETQYF. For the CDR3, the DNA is TGTGCCAGTACCTCACTAGCGGGAGGAGAGACCCAGTACTTC.

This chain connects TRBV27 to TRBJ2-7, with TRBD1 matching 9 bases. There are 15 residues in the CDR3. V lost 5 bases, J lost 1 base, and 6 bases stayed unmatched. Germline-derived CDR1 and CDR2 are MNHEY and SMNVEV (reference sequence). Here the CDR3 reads CASSVRDRVSYEQYF. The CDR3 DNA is TGTGCCAGCAGTGTGAGGGACAGGGTTTCCTACGAGCAGTACTTC.

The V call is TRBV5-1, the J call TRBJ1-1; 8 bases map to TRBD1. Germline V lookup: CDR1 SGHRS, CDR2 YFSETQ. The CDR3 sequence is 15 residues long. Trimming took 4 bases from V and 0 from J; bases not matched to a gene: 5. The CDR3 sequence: CASSGDRTVNTEAFF. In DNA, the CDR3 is TGCGCCAGCAGCGGGGACAGGACAGTGAACACTGAAGCTTTCTTT.

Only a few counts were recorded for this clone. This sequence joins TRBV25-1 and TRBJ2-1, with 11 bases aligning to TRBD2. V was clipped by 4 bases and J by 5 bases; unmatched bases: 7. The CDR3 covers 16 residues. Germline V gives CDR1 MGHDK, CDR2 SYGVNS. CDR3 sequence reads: CASSGGLADSHNEQFF. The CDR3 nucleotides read TGTGCCAGCAGTGGGGGACTAGCGGATAGCCACAATGAGCAGTTCTTC.

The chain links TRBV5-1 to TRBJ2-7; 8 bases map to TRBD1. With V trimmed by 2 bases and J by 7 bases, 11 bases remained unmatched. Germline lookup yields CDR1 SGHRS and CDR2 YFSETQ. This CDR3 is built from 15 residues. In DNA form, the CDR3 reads TGCGCCAGCAGCTTACTGACAGGGGTCCGTCGGGAGCAGTACTTC. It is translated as CASSLLTGVRREQYF.

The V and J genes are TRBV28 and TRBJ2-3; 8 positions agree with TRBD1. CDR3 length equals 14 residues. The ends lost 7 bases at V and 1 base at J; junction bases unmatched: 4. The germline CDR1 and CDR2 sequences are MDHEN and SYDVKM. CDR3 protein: CASKTGDGTDTQYF. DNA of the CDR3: TGTGCCAGCAAGACAGGGGATGGCACAGATACGCAGTATTTT.

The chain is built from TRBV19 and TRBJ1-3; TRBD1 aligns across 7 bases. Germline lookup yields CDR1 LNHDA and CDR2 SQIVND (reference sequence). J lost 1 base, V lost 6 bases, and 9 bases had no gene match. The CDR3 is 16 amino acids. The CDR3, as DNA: TGTGCCAGTAGGGGTGACAGGGCAGTTTCTGGAAACACCATATATTTT. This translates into CASRGDRAVSGNTIYF. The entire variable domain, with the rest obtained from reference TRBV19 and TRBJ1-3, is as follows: DGGITQSPKYLFRKEGQNVTLSCEQNLNHDAMYWYRQDPGQGLRLIYYSQIVNDFQKGDIAEGYSVSREKKESFPLTVTSAQKNPTAFYLCASRGDRAVSGNTIYFGEGSWLTVV.

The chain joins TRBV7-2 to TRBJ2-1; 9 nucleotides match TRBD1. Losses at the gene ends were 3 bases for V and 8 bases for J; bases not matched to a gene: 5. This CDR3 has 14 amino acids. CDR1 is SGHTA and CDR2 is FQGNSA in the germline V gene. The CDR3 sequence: CASSFDRGSDEQFF. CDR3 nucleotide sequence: TGTGCCAGCAGCTTCGACAGGGGGTCGGATGAGCAGTTCTTC. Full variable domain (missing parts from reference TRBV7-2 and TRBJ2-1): GAGVSQSPSNKVTEKGKDVELRCDPISGHTALYWYRQSLGQGLEFLIYFQGNSAPDKSGLPSDRFSAERTGGSVSTLTIQRTQQEDSAVYLCASSFDRGSDEQFFGPGTRLTVL.

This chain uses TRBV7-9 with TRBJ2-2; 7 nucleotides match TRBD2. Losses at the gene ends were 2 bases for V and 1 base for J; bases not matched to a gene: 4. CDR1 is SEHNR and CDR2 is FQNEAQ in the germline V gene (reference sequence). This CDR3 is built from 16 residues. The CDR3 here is CASSLNPSGNTGELFF. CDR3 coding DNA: TGTGCCAGCAGCTTAAACCCTAGCGGGAACACCGGGGAGCTGTTTTTT.

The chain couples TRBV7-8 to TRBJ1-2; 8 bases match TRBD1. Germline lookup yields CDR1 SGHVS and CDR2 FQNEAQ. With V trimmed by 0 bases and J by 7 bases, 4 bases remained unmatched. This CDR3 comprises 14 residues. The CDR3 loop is CASSLAGRGPGYTF. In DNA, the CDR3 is TGTGCCAGCAGCTTAGCGGGCAGGGGGCCTGGCTACACCTTC.

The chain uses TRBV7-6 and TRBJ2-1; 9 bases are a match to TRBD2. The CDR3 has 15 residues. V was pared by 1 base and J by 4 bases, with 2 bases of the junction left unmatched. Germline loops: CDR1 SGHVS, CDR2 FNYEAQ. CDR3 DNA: TGTGCCAGCAGCTTAGGGACTAGCGTATACAATGAGCAGTTCTTC. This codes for CASSLGTSVYNEQFF.

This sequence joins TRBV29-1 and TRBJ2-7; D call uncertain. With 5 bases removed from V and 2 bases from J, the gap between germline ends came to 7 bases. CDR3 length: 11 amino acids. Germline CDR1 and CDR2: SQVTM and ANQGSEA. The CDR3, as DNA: TGCAGCGTTTCCGAGACCTACGAGCAGTACTTC. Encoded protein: CSVSETYEQYF.

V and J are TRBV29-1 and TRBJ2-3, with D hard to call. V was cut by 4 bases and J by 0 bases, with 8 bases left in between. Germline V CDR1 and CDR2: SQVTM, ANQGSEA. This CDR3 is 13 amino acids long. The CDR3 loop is CSVAHGSTDTQYF. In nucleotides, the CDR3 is TGCAGCGTTGCGCACGGGAGCACAGATACGCAGTATTTT.

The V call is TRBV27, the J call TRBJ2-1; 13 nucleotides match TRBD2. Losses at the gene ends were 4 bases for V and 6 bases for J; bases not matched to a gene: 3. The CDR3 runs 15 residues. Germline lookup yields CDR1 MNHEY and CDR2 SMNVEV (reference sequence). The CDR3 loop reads CASSSGLAGLNEQFF. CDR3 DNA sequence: TGTGCCAGCAGTTCGGGACTAGCGGGACTCAATGAGCAGTTCTTC.

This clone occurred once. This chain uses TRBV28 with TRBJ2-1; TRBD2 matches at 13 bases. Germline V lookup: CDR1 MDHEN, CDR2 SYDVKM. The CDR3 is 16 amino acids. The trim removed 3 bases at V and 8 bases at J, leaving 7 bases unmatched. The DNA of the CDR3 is TGTGCCAGCAGTTTCCATACTAGCGGGAGGGTCTATGAGCAGTTCTTC. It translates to CASSFHTSGRVYEQFF.

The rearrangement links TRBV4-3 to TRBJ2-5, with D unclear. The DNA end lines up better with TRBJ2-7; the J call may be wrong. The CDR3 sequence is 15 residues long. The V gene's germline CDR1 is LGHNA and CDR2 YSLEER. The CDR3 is CASSQDIGVDYEQYF. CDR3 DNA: TGCGCCAGCAGCCAAGATATTGGTGTCGACTACGAGCAGTACTTC.

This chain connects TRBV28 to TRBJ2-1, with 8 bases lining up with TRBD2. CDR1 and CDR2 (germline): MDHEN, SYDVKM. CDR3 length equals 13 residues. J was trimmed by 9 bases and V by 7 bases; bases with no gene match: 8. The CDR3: CASTGGRIGEQFF. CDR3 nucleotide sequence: TGTGCCAGCACGGGGGGGAGGATAGGTGAGCAGTTCTTC.

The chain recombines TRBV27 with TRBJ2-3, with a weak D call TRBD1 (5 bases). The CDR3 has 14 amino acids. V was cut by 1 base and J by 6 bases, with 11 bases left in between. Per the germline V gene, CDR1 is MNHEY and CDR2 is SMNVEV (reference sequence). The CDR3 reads CASSLWVGVDTQYF. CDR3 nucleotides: TGTGCCAGCAGTTTATGGGTAGGGGTGGATACGCAGTATTTT.

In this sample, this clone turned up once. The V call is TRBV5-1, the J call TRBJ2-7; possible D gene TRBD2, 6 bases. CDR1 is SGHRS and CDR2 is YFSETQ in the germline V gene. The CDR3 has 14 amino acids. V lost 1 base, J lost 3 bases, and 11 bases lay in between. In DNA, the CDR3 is TGCGCCAGCAGCTTGCTAGGGACTGGCTACGAGCAGTACTTC. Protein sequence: CASSLLGTGYEQYF.

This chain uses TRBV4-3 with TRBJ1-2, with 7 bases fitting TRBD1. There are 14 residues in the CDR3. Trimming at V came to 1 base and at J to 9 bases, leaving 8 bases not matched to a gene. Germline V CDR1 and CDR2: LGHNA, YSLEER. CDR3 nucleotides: TGCGCCAGCAGCCAAGTGACAGGACAGGCCCGCTACACCTTC. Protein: CASSQVTGQARYTF.

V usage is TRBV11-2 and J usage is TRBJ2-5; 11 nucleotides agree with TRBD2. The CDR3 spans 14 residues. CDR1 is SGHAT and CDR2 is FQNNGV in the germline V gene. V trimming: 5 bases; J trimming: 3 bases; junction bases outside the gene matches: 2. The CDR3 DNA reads TGTGCCAGCAGCCAGGGACTAGCGGAAGAGACCCAGTACTTC. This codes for CASSQGLAEETQYF.

CDR3 sequence: CASSFLGRGGTGELFF. CDR3 sequence (DNA): TGTGCCAGCAGTTTCCTCGGGAGGGGTGGCACCGGGGAGCTGTTTTTT. The chain uses TRBV28 and TRBJ2-2, with 8 nucleotides matching TRBD2. The V segment lost 3 bases and the J segment 4 bases; nucleotides outside the gene matches: 7. Germline-derived CDR1 and CDR2 are MDHEN and SYDVKM. The CDR3 consists of 16 residues. The variable domain in full, completed from reference TRBV28 and TRBJ2-2, reads DVKVTQSSRYLVKRTGEKVFLECVQDMDHENMFWYRQDPGLGLRLIYFSYDVKMKEKGDIPEGYSVSREKKERFSLILESASTNQTSMYLCASSFLGRGGTGELFFGEGSRLTVL.

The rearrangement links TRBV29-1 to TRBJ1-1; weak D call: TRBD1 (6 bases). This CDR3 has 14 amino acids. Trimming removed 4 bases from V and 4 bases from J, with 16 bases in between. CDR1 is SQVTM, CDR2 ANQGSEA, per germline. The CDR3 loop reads CSVGPLTGLTEAFF. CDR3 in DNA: TGCAGCGTTGGCCCATTGACAGGCCTCACTGAAGCTTTCTTT.

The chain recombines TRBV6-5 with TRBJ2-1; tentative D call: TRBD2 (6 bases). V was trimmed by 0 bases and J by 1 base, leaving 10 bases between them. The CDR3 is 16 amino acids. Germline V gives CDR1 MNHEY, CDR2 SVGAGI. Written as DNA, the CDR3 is TGTGCCAGCAGTTACTCCTCGGGAGTGTCCTACAATGAGCAGTTCTTC. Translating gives CASSYSSGVSYNEQFF.